This TCR beta chain was sequenced for a study of monozygotic twins with inflammatory bowel disease. RNA in its total form was extracted from whole blood, and T cells were not sorted. Eight separate reactions for every sample produced the cDNA. Via template switching, UMIs carrying a 6-nucleotide sample barcode were introduced. TCRdb re-called the 5' RACE reads and gives one entry per CDR3 protein, without DNA. The repertoire table contains 110,000 to 150,000 distinct CDR3 sequences. Worth noting for this clonotype: Its antigen is still unknown.

Whole-study results and caveats: No difference in repertoire similarity was seen between concordant and discordant twins, possibly because power was limited.

From germline, CDR1 is SGHRS and CDR2 YFSETQ. The length of the CDR3 is 14 residues. The chain is built from TRBV5-1 and TRBJ2-7; TCRdb reports TRBD1, a call that lacks DNA to check it against. The source of this sequence is a human donor with ulcerative colitis or Crohn's disease, or a healthy co-twin of an affected twin (not recorded which). The sample was blood. The chain's CDR3 is CASSLVPGAHEQYF.